This TCR beta chain was identified in a study of blood T cells in healthy people across ages. Germline assignment: CDR1 MGHRA and CDR2 YSYEKL. The trim removed 0 bases at V and 7 bases at J, leaving 7 bases unmatched. The CDR3 length is 16 residues. For the second PCR, which ran for 7 to 11 cycles, a sample-barcoded 5' primer and a J-beta primer mix were used. TCRdb passed the 5' RACE reads through MiXCR, listing each CDR3 protein once. The table shows 1,500,000 or so distinct CDR3 sequences, with around 55% occurring only once. The receptor comes from a man younger than 30 in good health. The sample comprised blood. V usage is TRBV4-1 and J usage is TRBJ2-1; TRBD2 matches 9 bases. CDR3 in amino acids: CASSQDTSGYGNEQFF. The CDR3 DNA follows: TGCGCCAGCAGCCAAGATACTAGCGGGTATGGGAATGAGCAGTTCTTC.